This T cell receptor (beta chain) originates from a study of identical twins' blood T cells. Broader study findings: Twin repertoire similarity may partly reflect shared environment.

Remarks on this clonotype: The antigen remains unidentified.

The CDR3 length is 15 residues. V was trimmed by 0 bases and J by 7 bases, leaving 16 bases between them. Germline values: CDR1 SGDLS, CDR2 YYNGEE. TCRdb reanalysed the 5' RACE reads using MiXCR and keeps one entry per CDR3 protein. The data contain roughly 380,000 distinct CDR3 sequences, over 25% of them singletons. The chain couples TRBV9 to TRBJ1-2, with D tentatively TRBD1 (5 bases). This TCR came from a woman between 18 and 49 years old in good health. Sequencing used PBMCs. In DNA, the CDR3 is TGTGCCAGCAGCGTAGGATCGTGGGGCCAGAGTGGCTACACCTTC. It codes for CASSVGSWGQSGYTF.